A single sample gave rise to the 25 T cell receptor beta chains below, sequenced in a study of control samples from healthy donors and cancer patients. Only in-frame clones appear in the TCRdb table, and some are missing; sequencing was by immunoSEQ multiplex PCR. The data contain about 140,000 clones, almost 90% of them singletons. The specimen sequenced was blood. All receptors come from a young man in good health.

V is TRBV5-6 and J is TRBJ1-1, with no clear D. The length of the CDR3 is 16 residues. V gave up 4 bases and J gave up 4 bases, with 20 bases separating them. Germline lookup yields CDR1 SGHDT and CDR2 YYEEEE. CDR3 sequence: CASSPLWQAVGTEAFF. Here the CDR3 DNA reads TGTGCCAGCAGCCCCTTATGGCAGGCTGTAGGCACTGAAGCTTTCTTT.

CDR3 nucleotides: TGTGCCTGGAGTGTGCAAGAAGGCCACGAGCAGTACTTC. Residues: CAWSVQEGHEQYF. The chain combines TRBV30 with TRBJ2-7; no definite D call. Germline V gene lookup returns CDR1 GTSNPN and CDR2 SVGIG (reference sequence). This CDR3 is built from 13 residues. The V end lost 0 bases, the J end lost 5 bases, and 11 bases lay between the germline ends.

V and J are TRBV9 and TRBJ2-5, with TRBD2 identical over 13 bases. The CDR3 totals 18 residues. V dropped 2 bases and J dropped 3; count of bases not matched to a gene: 10. Germline assignment: CDR1 SGDLS and CDR2 YYNGEE. For the CDR3, the DNA is TGTGCCAGCAGCGTCTCTAAGACTAGCGGGGGGACTGAAGAGACCCAGTACTTC. Amino acid sequence: CASSVSKTSGGTEETQYF.

This chain uses TRBV11-2 with TRBJ1-4, with 7 bases matching TRBD1. Germline trimming cut 5 bases from V and 8 bases from J; bases unmatched to any gene: 14. The germline V gene encodes CDR1 SGHAT and CDR2 FQNNGV. The CDR3 has 16 residues. CDR3 bases: TGTGCCAGCAGCGCCAGGGGGAGGGGGCTAAAAGAAAAACTGTTTTTT. Its translation is CASSARGRGLKEKLFF.

V is TRBV5-6 and J is TRBJ1-6; 9 positions agree with TRBD1. V trimming: 0 bases; J trimming: 10 bases; junction bases outside the gene matches: 2. There are 14 residues in the CDR3. Germline CDR1 reads SGHDT; CDR2 reads YYEEEE. The CDR3 reads CASSLGQGGSPLHF. CDR3 in DNA: TGTGCCAGCAGCTTGGGACAGGGGGGGTCACCCCTCCACTTT.

The chain recombines TRBV5-1 with TRBJ1-3; no clear D. From germline, CDR1 is SGHRS and CDR2 YFSETQ. The CDR3 is 13 amino acids. V was trimmed by 5 bases and J by 4 bases, leaving 10 bases between them. The CDR3 reads CASSSDRGNTIYF. In DNA form, the CDR3 reads TGCGCCAGCAGTTCGGATCGCGGAAACACCATATATTTT.

The gene calls are TRBV5-1 and TRBJ2-7; possible D gene TRBD2, 7 bases. The CDR3 has 15 amino acids. CDR1 is SGHRS, CDR2 YFSETQ, per germline. Trimming left V 2 bases short and J 2 bases short, with 14 bases between. CDR3 nucleotide sequence: TGCGCCAGCAGCTTCGGGGGGCTAAGTGCCTACGAGCAGTACTTC. It encodes CASSFGGLSAYEQYF. Full variable domain (rest looked up from reference TRBV5-1 and TRBJ2-7): KAGVTQTPRYLIKTRGQQVTLSCSPISGHRSVSWYQQTPGQGLQFLFEYFSETQRNKGNFPGRFSGRQFSNSRSEMNVSTLELGDSALYLCASSFGGLSAYEQYFGPGTRLTVT.

The chain joins TRBV6-2 or TRBV6-3 to TRBJ2-7, with 9 bases that match TRBD2. J gave up 2 bases and V 5 bases, and 4 bases lay outside the gene matches. Germline CDR1 MNHEY, CDR2 SVGEGT. This CDR3 comprises 14 residues. The CDR3 DNA follows: TGTGCCAGCAGTCCGACTAGCGGCACCTACGAGCAGTACTTC. It codes for CASSPTSGTYEQYF.

This chain connects TRBV5-1 to TRBJ2-2; possible D gene TRBD1, 5 bases. V was clipped by 4 bases and J by 1 base, with 11 bases between them. CDR3 length equals 15 residues. Germline V gives CDR1 SGHRS, CDR2 YFSETQ. CDR3 residues: CASSPATGNTGELFF. CDR3 coding DNA: TGCGCCAGCAGCCCCGCCACAGGGAACACCGGGGAGCTGTTTTTT. The variable domain in full, with the rest retrieved from reference TRBV5-1 and TRBJ2-2, is KAGVTQTPRYLIKTRGQQVTLSCSPISGHRSVSWYQQTPGQGLQFLFEYFSETQRNKGNFPGRFSGRQFSNSRSEMNVSTLELGDSALYLCASSPATGNTGELFFGEGSRLTVL.

J is TRBJ2-1 and V is TRBV15; 9 positions match TRBD2. CDR3 size: 21 residues. With 1 base clipped from V and 0 bases from J, the junction kept 16 bases outside the gene matches. Germline V lookup: CDR1 LNHNV, CDR2 YYDKDF (reference sequence). The CDR3 reads CATSRAQRGAVTKSSYNEQFF. CDR3 coding DNA: TGTGCCACCAGCAGAGCCCAGCGGGGGGCCGTAACTAAAAGCTCCTACAATGAGCAGTTCTTC.

In this sample, this clone turned up once. V usage is TRBV29-1 and J usage is TRBJ2-7; 9 nucleotides align to TRBD2. The CDR3 contains 14 residues. Germline values: CDR1 SQVTM, CDR2 ANQGSEA. V gave up 6 bases and J gave up 7 bases; unmatched junction bases: 13. CDR3 DNA sequence: TGCAGCGTCGGGAGTAGACTAGCGGTAATGGAGCAGTACTTC. Amino acid sequence: CSVGSRLAVMEQYF.

The gene calls are TRBV9 and TRBJ2-3, with TRBD2 matching over 8 bases. J lost 1 base, V lost 0 bases, and 4 bases had no gene match. There are 16 residues in the CDR3. The V gene's germline CDR1 is SGDLS and CDR2 YYNGEE. This CDR3 is CASSVVDSGGTDTQYF. The CDR3 region has the DNA TGTGCCAGCAGCGTAGTGGATAGCGGGGGCACAGATACGCAGTATTTT.

This clone was picked up a small number of times. V usage is TRBV18 and J usage is TRBJ1-6, with D perhaps matching TRBD1 (5 bases). Between the trimmed V and J ends, which lost 2 bases and 8 bases, there was a span of 13 bases. CDR1 KGHSH and CDR2 LQKENI come from the germline V gene. The CDR3 extends over 15 amino acids. The CDR3 loop is CASSPTGGFDSPLHF. CDR3 sequence (DNA): TGTGCCAGCTCACCAACCGGGGGGTTCGATTCACCCCTCCACTTT.

A note on this clone: At one of its ends the junction is not consistent with the germline gene, which may arise from a read error. The chain employs TRBV7-8 and TRBJ2-7; TRBD2 aligns across 10 bases. This CDR3 has 16 residues. Per the germline V gene, CDR1 is SGHVS and CDR2 is FQNEAQ. The CDR3 bases are TGTGCCAGCAGCTTCAACCCAAGCGGGGGGGCCTATGAGCAGTACTTC. This codes for CASSFNPSGGAYEQYF. Full variable domain (missing parts from reference TRBV7-8 and TRBJ2-7): GAGVSQSPRYKVAKRGQDVALRCDPISGHVSLFWYQQALGQGPEFLTYFQNEAQLDKSGLPSDRFFAERPEGSVSTLKIQRTQQEDSAVYLCASSFNPSGGAYEQYFGPGTRLTVT.

The gene calls are TRBV9 and TRBJ1-2, with D tentatively TRBD1 (5 bases). The CDR3 covers 15 residues. Trimming pared 0 bases from V and 3 bases from J, leaving 12 bases between. Germline CDR1 is SGDLS and CDR2 is YYNGEE. CDR3 nucleotide sequence: TGTGCCAGCAGCGTAGGTAGGGGCGAAGACTATGGCTACACCTTC. It encodes CASSVGRGEDYGYTF.

V gene TRBV5-8 combines with J gene TRBJ2-2, with D perhaps matching TRBD1 (5 bases). This CDR3 comprises 16 residues. Deletions cut 0 bases from V and 6 bases from J, with 15 bases between. The germline CDR1 and CDR2 sequences are SGHTS and YDEGEE. CDR3 sequence reads: CASSLEQARFAGELFF. CDR3 bases: TGTGCCAGCAGCTTGGAACAGGCGCGATTTGCCGGGGAGCTGTTTTTT.

The V gene is TRBV15, the J gene TRBJ1-2; 7 nucleotides align to TRBD1. The CDR3 is 14 amino acids. CDR1 and CDR2 from the germline V gene are LNHNV and YYDKDF (reference sequence). Trimming cost V 1 base and J 4 bases; bases outside gene matches: 3. The chain's CDR3 is CATSRGQGIYGYTF. CDR3 bases: TGTGCCACCAGCAGAGGACAGGGAATCTATGGCTACACCTTC.

The rearrangement links TRBV7-6 to TRBJ1-2; TRBD1 aligns across 11 bases. This CDR3 region has 15 residues. V was pared by 0 bases and J by 13 bases, with 10 bases of the junction left unmatched. CDR1 and CDR2 (germline): SGHVS, FNYEAQ. CDR3 protein: CASSLAPGQGESGTF. The CDR3 coding sequence is TGTGCCAGCAGCTTAGCCCCGGGACAGGGGGAAAGTGGCACCTTC.

The rearrangement links TRBV19 to TRBJ1-5, with unresolved D. CDR1 is LNHDA and CDR2 is SQIVND in the germline V gene (reference sequence). Trimming left V 5 bases short and J 5 bases short, with 16 bases between. This CDR3 contains 15 residues. CDR3: CASSAKPDQYQPQHF. In DNA form, the CDR3 reads TGTGCCAGTAGTGCCAAACCGGACCAATATCAGCCCCAGCATTTT.

V is TRBV19 and J is TRBJ2-1; a weak D match, TRBD2 (6 bases). Trimming left V 6 bases short and J 4 bases short, with 22 bases between. Per germline, CDR1 LNHDA and CDR2 SQIVND (reference sequence). The CDR3 has 17 residues. Here the CDR3 reads CASSGGGRGEFYNEQFF. DNA for the CDR3: TGTGCCAGTAGCGGCGGAGGGCGAGGGGAATTTTACAATGAGCAGTTCTTC.

This sequence joins TRBV11-1 and TRBJ2-2; D is undetermined. Trimming pared 5 bases from V and 1 base from J, leaving 11 bases between. Looked up from germline, CDR1 is SGHAT and CDR2 is FQDESV (reference sequence). The CDR3 is 15 residues long. CDR3 nucleotide sequence: TGTGCCAGCAGCCAAGTTGTGGAGAACACCGGGGAGCTGTTTTTT. It encodes CASSQVVENTGELFF.

The chain carries TRBV29-1 and TRBJ1-1; tentative D call: TRBD1 (5 bases). V was clipped by 7 bases and J by 4 bases, with 10 bases between them. This CDR3 is built from 11 residues. Germline V gene sequence: CDR1 SQVTM, CDR2 ANQGSEA. The CDR3 DNA follows: TGCAGCGGGGGGACGTTCACTGAAGCTTTCTTT. Its translation: CSGGTFTEAFF.

The chain couples TRBV10-1 to TRBJ2-7; no clear D. V gave up 2 bases and J gave up 5 bases, with 16 bases separating them. The CDR3 contains 15 residues. The germline V gene encodes CDR1 WNHNN and CDR2 SYGVQD (reference sequence). This chain's CDR3 is CASSETGSSSNEQYF. CDR3 in DNA: TGCGCCAGCAGTGAGACCGGGTCCAGTAGCAACGAGCAGTACTTC.

CDR3 nucleotides: TGTGCCAGCAGCGCCCGGACAGGGGGCACAGATACGCAGTATTTT. It is translated as CASSARTGGTDTQYF. The J gene is TRBJ2-3, the V gene TRBV9; TRBD1 matches at 9 bases. Looked up from germline, CDR1 is SGDLS and CDR2 is YYNGEE. There are 15 residues in the CDR3. V was clipped by 3 bases and J by 1 base; unmatched bases: 3.

This chain joins TRBV4-2 and TRBJ2-7; possibly TRBD1 for D (6 bases). In germline, CDR1 is LGHNA, CDR2 YNFKEQ. The CDR3 consists of 13 residues. Between the trimmed V and J ends, which lost 3 bases and 3 bases, there was a span of 9 bases. The chain's CDR3 is CASSHSDSYEQYF. The CDR3 DNA follows: TGTGCCAGCAGCCACTCGGACAGCTACGAGCAGTACTTC.